This T cell receptor beta chain was obtained from a study of CD8+CD57+ T cells in acquired aplastic anemia. Whole-study context: When averaged, DNA from sorted CD4+ and CD8+ cells came to about 3 ug.

The sequenced patients had an expansion of CD8+CD57+ cells seen by flow cytometry. This clonotype was recorded many times. Profiles of TCR beta VDJ and CDR3 were generated from a genomic DNA template. TCRdb reprocessed the reads with MiXCR, giving one entry per CDR3 protein. The profile shows 150,000 to 200,000 distinct CDR3 sequences, less than 50% of them singletons. The sequencing sample was made of sorted CD4+, CD8+, or CD8+CD57+ T cells (not recorded which) from PBMCs. The sequence came from a human donor with aplastic anemia.

The CDR3, as DNA: TGTGCCAGCAGTTTACTCGCGGCGGATGAGCAGTTCTTC. It specifies CASSLLAADEQFF. The V gene is TRBV27, the J gene TRBJ2-1; D not certain. This CDR3 comprises 13 residues. Per the germline V gene, CDR1 is MNHEY and CDR2 is SMNVEV (reference sequence). With 2 bases removed from V and 8 bases from J, the gap between germline ends came to 10 bases.